This T cell receptor beta chain stems from a study of blood T cell repertoires in COVID-19. Study-level background: The samples span acute and convalescent COVID-19 from the United States, Italy and Spain. Nucleic acid was either cDNA or gDNA, and it came from T cells, B-cell-depleted T cells, or PBMCs.

Authors' processing steps: Amplification from reference gene primers served as the basis for estimated nucleated cell counts. The protocol was immunoSEQ multiplex PCR, while the TCRdb copy is restricted to in-frame clones and leaves out a portion. That table supplies the V and J calls and clone size; D and trimming were determined from the DNA. This table has roughly 50,000 clones, over 85% appearing once. The junction had 15 bases not matched to a gene; V was cut back by 6 bases and J by 0 bases. The CDR3 loop spans 18 amino acids. Germline assignment: CDR1 SQVTM and CDR2 ANQGSEA. This clonotype originated in an older man with acute or convalescent COVID-19. The gene calls are TRBV29-1 and TRBJ1-3, with 9 bases aligning to TRBD1. Sequences were obtained from peripheral blood. The DNA of the CDR3 is TGCAGCGTCGCTACTCCGGGACAGGGAGCTTACTCTGGAAACACCATATATTTT. Protein sequence: CSVATPGQGAYSGNTIYF.